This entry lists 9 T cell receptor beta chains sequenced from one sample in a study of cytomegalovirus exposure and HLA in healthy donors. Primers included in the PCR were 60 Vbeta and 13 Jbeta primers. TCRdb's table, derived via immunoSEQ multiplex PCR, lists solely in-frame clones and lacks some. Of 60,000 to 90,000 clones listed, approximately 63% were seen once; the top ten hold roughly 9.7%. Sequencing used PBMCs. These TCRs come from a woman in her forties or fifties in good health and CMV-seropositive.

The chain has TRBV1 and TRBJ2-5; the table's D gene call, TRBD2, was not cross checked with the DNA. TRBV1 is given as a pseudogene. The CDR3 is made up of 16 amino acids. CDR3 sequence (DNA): TGCACCAGCAGCCTCCACCGTGGGGAGAAACAAGAGACCCAGTACTTC. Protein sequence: CTSSLHRGEKQETQYF.

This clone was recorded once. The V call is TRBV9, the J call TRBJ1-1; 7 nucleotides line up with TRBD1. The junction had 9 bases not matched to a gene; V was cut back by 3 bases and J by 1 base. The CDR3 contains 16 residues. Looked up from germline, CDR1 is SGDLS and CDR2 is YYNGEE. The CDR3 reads CASSDGERTGNTEAFF. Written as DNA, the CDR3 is TGTGCCAGCAGCGACGGGGAGAGGACAGGGAACACTGAAGCTTTCTTT. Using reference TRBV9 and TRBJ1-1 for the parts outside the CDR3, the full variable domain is DSGVTQTPKHLITATGQRVTLRCSPRSGDLSVYWYQQSLDQGLQFLIQYYNGEERAKGNILERFSAQQFPDLHSELNLSSLELGDSALYFCASSDGERTGNTEAFFGQGTRLTVV.

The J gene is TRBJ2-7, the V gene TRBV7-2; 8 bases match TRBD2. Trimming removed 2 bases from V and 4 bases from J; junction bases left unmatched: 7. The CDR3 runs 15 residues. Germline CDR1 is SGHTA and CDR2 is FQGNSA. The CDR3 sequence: CASSLWRSGGYEQYF. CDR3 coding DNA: TGTGCCAGCAGCTTATGGCGATCGGGGGGGTACGAGCAGTACTTC. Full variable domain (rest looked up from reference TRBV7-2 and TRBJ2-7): GAGVSQSPSNKVTEKGKDVELRCDPISGHTALYWYRQSLGQGLEFLIYFQGNSAPDKSGLPSDRFSAERTGGSVSTLTIQRTQQEDSAVYLCASSLWRSGGYEQYFGPGTRLTVT.

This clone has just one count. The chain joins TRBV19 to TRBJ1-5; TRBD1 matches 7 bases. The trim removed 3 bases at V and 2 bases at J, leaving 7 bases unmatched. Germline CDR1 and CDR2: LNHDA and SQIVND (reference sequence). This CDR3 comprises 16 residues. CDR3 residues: CASSIHGQAGNQPQHF. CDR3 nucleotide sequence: TGTGCCAGTAGTATCCACGGACAGGCGGGCAATCAGCCCCAGCATTTT.

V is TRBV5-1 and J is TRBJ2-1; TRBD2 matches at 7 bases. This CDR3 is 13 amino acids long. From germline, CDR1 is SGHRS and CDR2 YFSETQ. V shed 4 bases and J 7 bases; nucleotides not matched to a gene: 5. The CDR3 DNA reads TGCGCCAGCAGCGTTCCTAGCGGTAATGAGCAGTTCTTC. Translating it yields CASSVPSGNEQFF.

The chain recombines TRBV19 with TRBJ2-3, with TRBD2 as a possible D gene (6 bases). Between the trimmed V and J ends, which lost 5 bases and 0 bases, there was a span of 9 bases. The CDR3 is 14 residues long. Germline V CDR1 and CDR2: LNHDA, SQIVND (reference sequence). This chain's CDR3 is CASSLGGSTDTQYF. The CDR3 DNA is TGTGCCAGTAGTCTGGGGGGAAGCACAGATACGCAGTATTTT.

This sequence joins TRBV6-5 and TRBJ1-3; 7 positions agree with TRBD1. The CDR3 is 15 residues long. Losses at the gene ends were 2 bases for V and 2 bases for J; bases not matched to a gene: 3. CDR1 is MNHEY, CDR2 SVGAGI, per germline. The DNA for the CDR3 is TGTGCCAGCAGTTACGAGGGGGCTCCTGGAAACACCATATATTTT. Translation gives CASSYEGAPGNTIYF.

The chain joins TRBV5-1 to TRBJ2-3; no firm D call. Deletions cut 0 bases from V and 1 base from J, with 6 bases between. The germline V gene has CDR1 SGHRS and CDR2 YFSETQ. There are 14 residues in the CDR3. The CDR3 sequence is CASSLAQGTDTQYF. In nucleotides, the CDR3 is TGCGCCAGCAGCTTGGCCCAGGGCACAGATACGCAGTATTTT.

The CDR3 DNA reads TGTGCCAGCAGCTTAGGGCAGTGGTCCTCTAGCACAGATACGCAGTATTTT. Protein: CASSLGQWSSSTDTQYF. This chain links TRBV11-2 with TRBJ2-3; D remains ambiguous. The CDR3 has 17 amino acids. Germline V CDR1 and CDR2: SGHAT, FQNNGV. Trimming left V 1 base short and J 0 bases short, with 14 bases between.